This T cell receptor (beta chain) was identified in a study of cytomegalovirus exposure and HLA in healthy donors. In the study overall: The same platform was used for the 120 validation repertoires and the 600 to 700 first-cohort repertoires, a later analysis reported. Study conclusions and caveats: Altogether, some 170 TCR beta chains were recorded as cytomegalovirus-associated.

The CDR3 runs 15 residues. With V trimmed by 5 bases and J by 3 bases, 7 bases remained unmatched. CDR1 SGHTA and CDR2 FQGTGA come from the germline V gene. This clone was counted once. The antigen is not known. TCRdb keeps only in-frame clones here, not all; method: immunoSEQ multiplex PCR. The repertoire includes over 200,000 clones, roughly 80% of them detected once, and around 5.4% sits in the top ten. The sequence was collected from a woman aged 18-29 years in good health and CMV-seronegative. V is TRBV7-3 and J is TRBJ2-7; 10 bases line up with TRBD2. Source material: PBMCs. CDR3 in DNA: TGTGCCAGCAGCCCAGGGGTAGCGGGAGGCTACGAGCAGTACTTC. Protein sequence: CASSPGVAGGYEQYF.